This TCR beta chain originates from a study of cytomegalovirus exposure and HLA in healthy donors. Study conclusions and caveats: An analysis was carried out at a later point. It showed that HLA-associated TCR beta chains were more clonally expanded than equally common non-associated chains.

In the PCR, 60 Vbeta and 13 Jbeta primers were used. The method was immunoSEQ multiplex PCR; TCRdb's version includes in-frame clones alone and lacks a portion of them. The data show 150,000 or so clones, 60% to 80% seen once. Comments on this clone: Its target is not known.

Germline CDR1 is MGHRA and CDR2 is YSYEKL. With 0 bases removed from V and 3 bases from J, the gap between germline ends came to 11 bases. CDR3 length: 15 residues. The source is a male donor in good health and CMV-seronegative. V and J are TRBV4-1 and TRBJ1-1, with D perhaps matching TRBD1 (6 bases). Input material: PBMCs. CDR3 sequence: CASSQDRQGYTEAFF. The CDR3 DNA sequence: TGCGCCAGCAGCCAAGATCGGCAGGGGTACACTGAAGCTTTCTTT.